Here is one TCR beta chain with its context. This clone is a singleton in its sample. The antigen it recognizes is unknown. Per-base quality was not reported, and no clone a single base away is much larger than it. The library was prepared using the immunoSEQ multiplex PCR assay. For the multiplex PCR, a mixture combining 60 forward primers for TCR Vbeta segments and 13 reverse primers for TCR Jbeta segments was used. Amplification of the CDR3 region of rearranged TCR beta genes was performed with a multiplex PCR assay on genomic DNA. Amplified TCR beta libraries were sequenced as 87-base-pair reads on the Illumina HiSeq System. The authors' analysis ran thus. Across the 500 to 700 repertoires, a later analysis counted 80 million or so unique TCR beta chains, 9.5 million to 12 million of which were shared by at least two donors. A nearest-neighbor algorithm error-corrected the raw reads and collapsed the reads into unique sequences, merging closely related sequences to remove PCR and sequencing errors. Alignment of CDR3 sequences to IMGT reference sequences was used to assign V, D and J gene segments. For a sequence to be retained, a match of at least six nucleotides to both a V gene segment and a J gene segment was required. A rearrangement counted as productive if the CDR3 had no stop codons and remained in frame with V and J, and every other rearrangement counted as non-productive. Following IMGT convention, CDR3 was defined as the stretch from the second conserved V-encoded cysteine to the conserved J-encoded phenylalanine. The earlier analysis of fewer than 700 of the donors excluded sequences that lacked an unambiguous match to a single V gene segment. An earlier analysis of some 500 of the donors classified V segments as functional when productive rearrangements were above 56.7% and as segregating when the standard deviation between donors was above 5%. A statistical classification framework was built to diagnose cytomegalovirus status from the catalog of TCR beta chain sequences. In a later analysis, V and J genes were assigned by comparing TCR nucleotide sequences against IMGT/GENE-DB human TR gene sequences. Using the TCRdist pipeline, a later analysis assigned CDR3 sequences along with most-parsimonious VDJ recombination scenarios. In a later analysis, each TCR beta chain was defined by its CDR3 amino acid sequence together with its V-gene family, and reads without a unique V-gene family were excluded. To address suspected cross-contamination and a sequencing artifact, a later analysis removed roughly 580 highly shared, low-generation-probability nucleotide sequences. In a later analysis, a clonal expansion index was calculated for each public chain from normalized within-repertoire ranks of inferred template counts. Generation probabilities in a later analysis came from a VDJ recombination model fitted to out-of-frame rearrangements, and those results were checked against IGoR. In a later analysis, TCR-TCR, TCR-HLA and TCR-CMV co-occurrence was scored with hypergeometric tests, and a repertoire-size bias correction was applied to TCR pairs. False discovery rates were estimated in a later analysis by permuting HLA or CMV assignments 20 times. In a later analysis, co-occurring TCRs were grouped using DBSCAN, and TCRdist sequence similarity was added for clustering within HLA-allele-positive subsets. For co-occurrence clustering, repertoires with fewer than 30,000 or more than 120,000 public chains were excluded, along with about five repertoires with anomalous nucleotide sharing. TCRdb stores this immuneACCESS table with in-frame sequences only. Part of the clones is absent; in the studies checked, under half of the shortfall reflects unresolved V genes, and no reason is known for the rest. Clone size and the V and J calls come from that table; the DNA yielded D and trimming. The sample yields 75,000 to 100,000 clones; around 78% were counted once. The top ten clonotypes cover approximately 0.56% of the sample.

The cohort comprised approximately 700 healthy bone marrow donors. Cohort members were all nominally healthy when sampled, although unrecorded immune exposures were likely present. The donor was CMV seronegative and belonged to the group of 352 seronegative cohort members. Every donor gave a peripheral blood sample, and the peripheral blood mononuclear cells from that sample were used for TCR beta sequencing. Genomic DNA extraction from the blood cell samples was performed with the Qiagen DNeasy Blood Extraction Kit. This record belongs to a study of cytomegalovirus exposure and HLA in healthy donors (dated by TCRdb to about 2017). In terms of the full investigation: According to an earlier analysis of several hundred of the donors, roughly 180 million T cells yielded 90 million to 130 million unique TCR beta sequences and 276 Gb of sequence data. An early release covering 500 to 750 HLA-typed donors comprised about 290 gigabases of sequencing data and roughly 86 million unique TCR sequences. Of the roughly 400 genotyped donors, roughly 85% fell in the genetic ancestry cluster associated with self-reported Caucasian donors. The aim of the study was to test whether cataloging public T cell receptors could identify signatures of past pathogen exposure. Using immunosequencing, the study profiled T cell repertoires from about 650 subjects and related those repertoires to cytomegalovirus serostatus. Besides the first cohort of about 730 subjects, a separate validation cohort made up of roughly 130 different subjects was used. To predict cytomegalovirus infection status, the study combined high-throughput TCR immunosequencing, statistical association of individual TCRs with disease status, and machine learning. To study patterns of TCR occurrence, a later analysis re-analyzed previously published TCR beta repertoires from just over 650 donors and added high-resolution HLA genotyping. In the later analysis, no new phenotypic data were used to find candidate immune exposures; instead, reliance was placed on TCR beta sequences and their occurrence across donors. To decide whether each TCR beta V gene segment behaved as functional or pseudogenic, an earlier analysis of 587 of the donors relied on high-throughput TCR beta sequencing. Donor age, sex, ethnicity and CMV serostatus were compiled alongside the repertoire data. In a later genetic analysis, genome-wide SNP genotypes for about 65% of the roughly 700 donors were used, and that subset was treated as a discovery cohort. Every discovery cohort repertoire had been produced on one sequencing platform. HLA typing included class I and class II loci at four-digit resolution. Typing coverage differed by locus: A, B, C, DRB1 and DQB1 were typed in about 620-640 donors, DQA1 in 500 to 550, DPA1 in 600 to 610, and DPB1 in around 490. A handful of DR-DQ haplotypes were handled as single units for association and clustering because linkage in the cohort was strong. On average, 235,054 unique TCR beta nucleotide sequences were sequenced per donor among 398 genotyped donors of the cohort, with about 17% of those sequences being non-productive. The study at large found these results: Some IMGT-functional V segments, including TRBV6-2 and TRBV6-3, could not be told apart with the 87-base-pair reads, so those segments were excluded. When HLA alleles, especially DR and DQ, strongly co-occurred, TCR associations were difficult to assign to individual alleles. Specific HLA alleles were associated with 15,000 to 20,000 TCR beta sequences at a false discovery rate of 0.05 in a later analysis. Most TCR sequences were seen in very few donors, while some public TCRs were found in many individuals. A few of the identified cytomegalovirus-associated TCR beta chains were confirmed in vitro to be specific for cytomegalovirus antigens. The only immune exposure information available for the cohort was CMV serostatus. In an earlier analysis of some 640 of the donors, most TCR beta V segments were observed in productive rearrangements about 90% or about 30% of the time, broadly matching IMGT annotations. Because counts were too low, roughly 17 rarely observed V segments, including chromosome 9 orphons, were left out of the earlier analysis of approximately 580 of the donors. HLA typing was unavailable for some donors at each locus, so association tests used only the typed subset. Correlated functional status among segregating V segments might be attributable to linkage disequilibrium, but an unknown experimental factor could not be ruled out. A later analysis found that TCR association rates varied across HLA loci, with DRB1 alleles showing the most associated TCRs and HLA-C alleles the fewest. V-gene and J-gene trimming of TCR beta chains was associated with a missense DCLRE1C variant in a later genetic analysis, and the association was replicated in an independent cohort. Compared with the approximately 600-donor mean, donors in an Asian-associated ancestry cluster had fewer N-insertions in productive TCRs, according to a later genetic analysis. In this cohort, only TCR beta chains were sequenced, and detectable features were limited by the absence of alpha or paired-chain data. Compared with equally common non-associated chains, HLA-associated TCR beta chains in a later analysis were more clonally expanded and had lower generation probabilities. The authors suggested that the approach could potentially be generalized to other disease states and immunological phenotypes. A later analysis found that most CMV-associated TCR beta chains appeared HLA-restricted, with HLA associations seemingly driven largely by CMV exposure. According to a later analysis, parvovirus B19, influenza, CMV and Epstein-Barr virus appeared linked to several top co-occurrence clusters. Roughly uniform sequencing depth across donors was assumed in presence/absence analyses, although this assumption may not hold. A further reported finding was that TCR beta sequences accurately predicted the HLA-A and HLA-B alleles for most subjects in the first cohort. A cluster of highly shared sequence variants was judged likely to be a technical artifact of the sequencing pipeline. The classifier was reported to diagnose cytomegalovirus status with high specificity and sensitivity in both the original cohort and the validation cohort. A total of around 150 TCR beta chains were listed by the study as associated with cytomegalovirus.

For CDR1 and CDR2, the germline V gene lists LGHNA and YNFKEQ. The CDR3, from cysteine to phenylalanine, totals 18 residues. Of the read, only the CDR3 DNA is kept; its 54 bases are in frame from base 1. Trimming takes 1 base from V and 5 bases from J, and the germline ends sit 20 bases apart. The specimen was PBMCs. The sequence was collected from a man under 40 in good health and CMV-seronegative. The chain couples TRBV4-2 to TRBJ2-2; the D gene is perhaps TRBD1, on 7 matching bases. The DNA reads as follows: TGTGCCAGCAGCCAAGGTCTTCAGGGGGGCCTCAGGACCGGGGAGCTGTTTTTT. The translation is CASSQGLQGGLRTGELFF.